The 12 T cell receptor beta chains given below trace back to one sample, sequenced in a study of blood T cell repertoires in COVID-19. The assay was immunoSEQ multiplex PCR, and TCRdb's table has in-frame clones only and misses some. The data contain around 100,000 clones, around 90% of them singletons. Specimen: peripheral blood. All receptors come from a man between 60 and 75 years old with COVID-19, enrolled during active disease.

Only one count was recorded for this clone. V gene TRBV11-1 combines with J gene TRBJ2-5; 13 bases are a match to TRBD2. This CDR3 has 14 amino acids. V lost 6 bases, J lost 4 bases, and 2 bases stayed unmatched. In germline, CDR1 is SGHAT, CDR2 FQDESV (reference sequence). The CDR3 is CASSRLAGGETQYF. The CDR3 DNA is TGTGCCAGCAGTCGACTAGCGGGAGGAGAGACCCAGTACTTC.

The J gene is TRBJ2-1, the V gene TRBV7-2; D unresolved. Germline CDR1 and CDR2: SGHTA and FQGNSA. With 6 bases removed from V and 8 bases from J, the gap between germline ends came to 23 bases. This CDR3 has 16 residues. The CDR3 loop is CASSFISVASEDEQFF. CDR3 nucleotides: TGTGCCAGCAGTTTCATCTCTGTCGCGAGCGAAGATGAGCAGTTCTTC.

The chain uses TRBV2 and TRBJ2-5; 9 nucleotides match TRBD2. Germline V gene data show CDR1 as SNHLY and CDR2 as FYNNEI. The V segment lost 2 bases and the J segment 7 bases; nucleotides outside the gene matches: 8. There are 15 residues in the CDR3. The CDR3 loop is CASSEYSSGSGTQYF. DNA of the CDR3: TGTGCCAGCAGTGAATATAGTAGCGGGAGTGGGACCCAGTACTTC.

This sequence joins TRBV3-1 (or the pseudogene TRBV3-2) and TRBJ2-5; 7 nucleotides align to TRBD2. CDR1 is LGHDT, CDR2 YNNKEL, per germline (reference sequence). J lost 1 base, V lost 6 bases, and 11 bases had no gene match. The CDR3 has 16 amino acids. The CDR3 nucleotides read TGTGCCAGCAGGAACCGGGGCGGGAGACCCCAAGAGACCCAGTACTTC. As protein: CASRNRGGRPQETQYF.

The J gene is TRBJ1-4, the V gene TRBV3-1 (or the pseudogene TRBV3-2), with TRBD1 identical over 9 bases. The CDR3 has 15 residues. J gave up 4 bases and V 5 bases, and 5 bases lay outside the gene matches. Per the germline V gene, CDR1 is LGHDT and CDR2 is YNNKEL (reference sequence). The CDR3 DNA follows: TGTGCCAGCAGCTCAACAGGGGGCGTTAATGAAAAACTGTTTTTT. Residues: CASSSTGGVNEKLFF.

V is TRBV7-3 and J is TRBJ2-6, with D possibly being TRBD1 (7 bases). In germline, CDR1 is SGHTA, CDR2 FQGTGA. The CDR3 contains 17 residues. V was pared by 3 bases and J by 0 bases, with 12 bases between. Written as DNA, the CDR3 is TGTGCCAGCAGCTTCGCAGGGGGGAGCTCTGGGGCCAACGTCCTGACTTTC. Its protein product is CASSFAGGSSGANVLTF. Full variable domain (rest looked up from reference TRBV7-3 and TRBJ2-6): GAGVSQTPSNKVTEKGKYVELRCDPISGHTALYWYRQSLGQGPEFLIYFQGTGAADDSGLPNDRFFAVRPEGSVSTLKIQRTERGDSAVYLCASSFAGGSSGANVLTFGAGSRLTVL.

V gene TRBV9 combines with J gene TRBJ2-7; weak D call: TRBD2 (5 bases). From germline, CDR1 is SGDLS and CDR2 YYNGEE. Trimming removed 4 bases at V and 0 bases at J, with 14 bases between. This CDR3 has 15 amino acids. CDR3 coding DNA: TGTGCCAGCAGCCCCTCGGCAGGACTCTCCTACGAGCAGTACTTC. Its translation is CASSPSAGLSYEQYF. The full variable domain, rest sourced from reference TRBV9 and TRBJ2-7, is DSGVTQTPKHLITATGQRVTLRCSPRSGDLSVYWYQQSLDQGLQFLIQYYNGEERAKGNILERFSAQQFPDLHSELNLSSLELGDSALYFCASSPSAGLSYEQYFGPGTRLTVT.

The V gene is TRBV7-2, the J gene TRBJ1-1; D not resolved. CDR1 SGHTA and CDR2 FQGNSA come from the germline V gene. This CDR3 has 14 amino acids. V lost 2 bases, J lost 1 base, and 8 bases lay in between. The CDR3 protein is CASSLFTRNTEAFF. The CDR3, as DNA: TGTGCCAGCAGCTTATTCACAAGGAACACTGAAGCTTTCTTT.

The V gene is TRBV7-2, the J gene TRBJ2-7, with D tentatively TRBD2 (6 bases). This CDR3 spans 15 amino acids. Germline values: CDR1 SGHTA, CDR2 FQGNSA. The V end lost 1 base, the J end lost 3 bases, and 13 bases lay between the germline ends. CDR3 sequence reads: CASSLDRDFRYEQYF. CDR3 bases: TGTGCCAGCAGCTTAGACCGGGACTTCCGCTACGAGCAGTACTTC.

The chain is built from TRBV6-5 and TRBJ2-1; D not certain. Germline values: CDR1 MNHEY, CDR2 SVGAGI. The CDR3 runs to 12 residues. Trimming removed 8 bases from V and 5 bases from J, with 10 bases in between. Here the CDR3 DNA reads TGTGCCAGCCGGAGAACTCACAATGAGCAGTTCTTC. It specifies CASRRTHNEQFF.

In nucleotides, the CDR3 is TGTGCCAGCGCGCGGCCCTCGACTACCAACGAGCAGTACTTC. Translation gives CASARPSTTNEQYF. The chain is built from TRBV27 and TRBJ2-7; tentative D call: TRBD2 (5 bases). The length of the CDR3 is 14 residues. Germline V gene lookup returns CDR1 MNHEY and CDR2 SMNVEV (reference sequence). Trimming stripped 8 bases from V and 5 bases from J, with 19 bases between.

V is TRBV20-1 and J is TRBJ1-4; D is uncertain. Trimming cost V 5 bases and J 0 bases, with 7 bases left between them. The CDR3 covers 13 residues. In germline, CDR1 is DFQATT, CDR2 SNEGSKA (reference sequence). The CDR3 region has the DNA TGCAGTGCTCGTGGCGCAACTAATGAAAAACTGTTTTTT. Protein sequence: CSARGATNEKLFF.